A selection of T cell receptor beta chains follows, all from one sample in a study of blood T cell repertoires in COVID-19. Measured with immunoSEQ multiplex PCR; TCRdb has only the in-frame clones, and not every one. The sample has 150,000 to 200,000 clones, 76% seen once. The sequencing sample was made of PBMCs or T cells enriched from blood (not recorded which). The receptors were gathered from a woman between 50 and 59 years old with acute COVID-19. CDR3s include the opening cysteine and the closing phenylalanine or tryptophan. The D gene is left open where the match is weak. Some rows mark clone size as missing; the rest say once, few, many or name a class of expanded clone.

cdr3_aa cdr3_nt j_call v_call cdr3_length d_call clone_size
CASSWREGRSSGNTIYF TGTGCCAGCAGCTGGAGGGAGGGCCGGAGCTCTGGAAACACCATATATTTT TRBJ1-3 TRBV11-2 17 NA NA
CASSYPRGTEAFF TGTGCCAGCAGTTACCCCCGAGGTACTGAAGCTTTCTTT TRBJ1-1 TRBV6-5 13 NA NA
CASQDGQGNSPLHF TGTGCCAGTCAGGACGGACAGGGCAATTCACCCCTCCACTTT TRBJ1-6 TRBV19 14 TRBD1 NA
CASSMDTWDSPLHF TGTGCCAGCAGCATGGACACCTGGGATTCACCCCTCCACTTT TRBJ1-6 TRBV6-5 14 NA NA
CASSQAFGGTIYF TGCGCCAGCAGCCAAGCATTCGGGGGGACCATATATTTT TRBJ1-3 TRBV4-1 13 NA NA
CATSDPGRGSRPTGELFF TGTGCCACCAGTGATCCTGGGCGGGGGTCCCGCCCCACCGGGGAGCTGTTTTTT TRBJ2-2 TRBV24-1 18 TRBD2 few
CAWSVQTGNTIYF TGTGCCTGGAGTGTACAAACTGGAAACACCATATATTTT TRBJ1-3 TRBV30 13 NA once
CASSTQAGVGNQPQHF TGTGCCAGCAGTACCCAAGCGGGGGTGGGCAATCAGCCCCAGCATTTT TRBJ1-5 TRBV28 16 NA NA
CASSLLTANYGYTF TGTGCCAGTAGTCTCCTGACAGCTAACTATGGCTACACCTTC TRBJ1-2 TRBV19 14 NA few
CASSTEYRGPWEDTEAFF TGTGCCAGCAGTACCGAATACAGGGGGCCGTGGGAAGACACTGAAGCTTTCTTT TRBJ1-1 TRBV27 18 TRBD1 NA
CASSQRSSRGPRMNYGYTF TGCGCCAGCAGCCAACGTTCTAGCAGGGGGCCGCGGATGAACTATGGCTACACCTTC TRBJ1-2 TRBV4-1 19 TRBD1 few
CASSIGQGAGSPLHF TGTGCCAGTAGTATTGGACAGGGGGCTGGTTCACCCCTCCACTTT TRBJ1-6 TRBV19 15 TRBD1 NA
CASSPAADVRQTQYF TGCGCCAGCAGCCCCGCGGCAGATGTAAGACAGACCCAGTACTTC TRBJ2-5 TRBV5-1 15 NA NA
CASSPRQDRNYGYTF TGTGCCAGCAGTCCGAGACAGGACCGTAACTATGGCTACACCTTC TRBJ1-2 TRBV6-5 15 NA NA
CASSPRAGTGGAKLFF TGTGCCAGCAGCCCCCGTGCCGGGACAGGGGGCGCAAAACTGTTTTTT TRBJ1-4 TRBV3-1/TRBV3-2 16 TRBD1 NA
CSVEVWLGGVETQYF TGCAGCGTTGAAGTATGGCTAGGAGGGGTGGAGACCCAGTACTTC TRBJ2-5 TRBV29-1 15 NA NA
CASTWDFLGYNEQFF TGCGCCAGCACCTGGGACTTTCTGGGGTACAATGAGCAGTTCTTC TRBJ2-1 TRBV4-1 15 NA NA
CAIKGTGAVNEQFF TGTGCCATCAAGGGGACAGGGGCTGTAAATGAGCAGTTCTTC TRBJ2-1 TRBV10-3 14 TRBD1 NA
CASSHERGTMEANYGYTF TGCGCCAGCAGCCATGAACGGGGGACCATGGAAGCTAACTATGGCTACACCTTC TRBJ1-2 TRBV4-1 18 NA NA
CASSLWGEDTIYF TGCGCCAGCAGCTTGTGGGGGGAGGACACCATATATTTT TRBJ1-3 TRBV5-1 13 NA NA
CASSLQRGNEQFF TGTGCCAGCAGCCTTCAGCGGGGCAATGAGCAGTTCTTC TRBJ2-1 TRBV7-2 13 TRBD2 NA
CASSPGTSGILGGEQFF TGTGCCAGCAGCCCCGGGACTTCGGGTATCCTGGGAGGGGAGCAGTTCTTC TRBJ2-1 TRBV7-8 17 TRBD2 NA
CASTAGLLSTGYTF TGTGCCAGCACCGCCGGACTATTATCGACTGGCTACACCTTC TRBJ1-2 TRBV9 14 NA NA
CSASGRTTNYGYTF TGCAGTGCTAGTGGCCGAACAACTAACTATGGCTACACCTTC TRBJ1-2 TRBV20-1 14 NA many
CASSQAEEAGEKLFF TGTGCCAGCAGCCAAGCGGAGGAGGCGGGTGAAAAACTGTTTTTT TRBJ1-4 TRBV4-2 15 NA NA
CSGSNGEQFF TGCAGCGGGAGTAACGGTGAGCAGTTCTTC TRBJ2-1 TRBV29-1 10 NA NA
CASTSSPGTNYGYTF TGTGCCAGCACTTCATCTCCGGGTACAAACTATGGCTACACCTTC TRBJ1-2 TRBV6-6 15 NA NA
CASSRLGDWINEQFF TGTGCCAGCAGCCGTCTAGGGGACTGGATCAATGAGCAGTTCTTC TRBJ2-1 TRBV7-2 15 NA NA
CASSLARAARGGNTIYF TGTGCCAGCAGCTTAGCCAGGGCAGCCCGTGGTGGAAACACCATATATTTT TRBJ1-3 TRBV7-2 17 NA NA
CAISEGGQGSNQPQHF TGTGCCATCAGTGAGGGGGGACAGGGCAGCAATCAGCCCCAGCATTTT TRBJ1-5 TRBV10-3 16 TRBD1 NA
CAISWTGEDSPLHF TGTGCCATCAGCTGGACAGGGGAGGATTCACCCCTCCACTTT TRBJ1-6 TRBV10-3 14 TRBD1 NA
CASSLTPVRAGSEAFF TGTGCCAGCAGCTTGACCCCGGTCAGGGCAGGGTCTGAAGCTTTCTTT TRBJ1-1 TRBV5-4 16 NA NA
CASSGNAGEKLFF TGTGCCAGCAGTGGCAACGCGGGTGAAAAACTGTTTTTT TRBJ1-4 TRBV6-4 13 NA few
CASSEALRGSGTPETQYF TGTGCCAGCAGTGAAGCGCTTCGGGGAAGCGGGACCCCAGAGACCCAGTACTTC TRBJ2-5 TRBV2 18 TRBD2 NA
CASSIGGGEETQYF TGTGCCAGTAGTATAGGGGGCGGAGAAGAGACCCAGTACTTC TRBJ2-5 TRBV19 14 NA NA
CASSEAWARTEAFF TGTGCCAGCAGTGAAGCCTGGGCTCGCACTGAAGCTTTCTTT TRBJ1-1 TRBV2 14 NA few
CASRLFSADTIYF TGTGCCAGCAGGCTTTTTTCCGCGGACACCATATATTTT TRBJ1-3 TRBV5-6 13 NA few
CASSPEEKGGEKLFF TGTGCCAGCTCGCCCGAAGAAAAAGGAGGTGAAAAACTGTTTTTT TRBJ1-4 TRBV18 15 NA few
CASSPGTGGNQPQHF TGTGCCAGCAGCCCGGGGACAGGGGGCAATCAGCCCCAGCATTTT TRBJ1-5 TRBV6-5 15 TRBD1 once
CSVEETGNTEAFF TGCAGCGTTGAAGAGACAGGGAACACTGAAGCTTTCTTT TRBJ1-1 TRBV29-1 13 NA NA
CASTSNGKGALFF TGTGCCAGCACTTCAAACGGGAAGGGGGCACTGTTTTTT TRBJ1-4 TRBV3-1/TRBV3-2 13 TRBD1 NA
CASSGSPSMVWNTEAFF TGTGCCAGCAGCGGTTCACCTTCTATGGTATGGAACACTGAAGCTTTCTTT TRBJ1-1 TRBV7-9 17 NA few
CATLGSGGAYNEQFF TGTGCCACCCTCGGGAGCGGGGGGGCCTACAATGAGCAGTTCTTC TRBJ2-1 TRBV2 15 TRBD2 NA
CASSSTGGVGPQHF TGTGCCAGCAGCTCTACAGGGGGCGTAGGGCCCCAGCATTTT TRBJ1-5 TRBV7-3 14 TRBD1 NA
CASSLLAGGRDTQYF TGTGCCAGCAGTTTATTAGCGGGGGGCAGAGATACGCAGTATTTT TRBJ2-3 TRBV28 15 TRBD2 NA
CASSRDRGNQPQHF TGTGCCAGCAGTCGGGACAGGGGCAATCAGCCCCAGCATTTT TRBJ1-5 TRBV7-2 14 TRBD1 NA
CASPPAGEQETQYF TGTGCCAGCCCGCCGGCAGGGGAACAAGAGACCCAGTACTTC TRBJ2-5 TRBV2 14 NA NA
CASSPARGGNQPQHF TGTGCCAGCAGCCCTGCCCGGGGAGGGAATCAGCCCCAGCATTTT TRBJ1-5 TRBV7-8 15 NA NA
CASRRTGGMGNTEAFF TGTGCCAGCAGGAGGACAGGGGGCATGGGAAACACTGAAGCTTTCTTT TRBJ1-1 TRBV7-2 16 TRBD1 NA
CASTSAGTPSFEQFF TGTGCCAGTACTTCAGCGGGGACCCCTTCTTTTGAGCAGTTCTTC TRBJ2-1 TRBV19 15 TRBD2 NA
CSVNYPGQSYTF TGCAGCGTTAATTACCCGGGACAAAGCTACACCTTC TRBJ1-2 TRBV29-1 12 NA NA
CASSYYTGGASYNEQFF TGTGCCAGCAGTTACTACACAGGGGGCGCCTCCTACAATGAGCAGTTCTTC TRBJ2-1 TRBV6-2/TRBV6-3 17 TRBD1 NA
CASSIPLTGHSNQPQHF TGTGCCAGCAGTATACCGTTGACAGGGCATAGCAATCAGCCCCAGCATTTT TRBJ1-5 TRBV28 17 TRBD1 few
CASSPGQGGNEKLFF TGTGCCAGCAGTCCTGGACAGGGAGGTAATGAAAAACTGTTTTTT TRBJ1-4 TRBV27 15 TRBD1 NA
CAISLDRVGTEAFF TGTGCCATCAGCCTGGACAGGGTTGGGACTGAAGCTTTCTTT TRBJ1-1 TRBV10-3 14 TRBD1 NA
CASSSGQGIYTF TGTGCCAGCAGTTCGGGACAGGGCATCTACACCTTC TRBJ1-2 TRBV27 12 TRBD1 NA
CASSQDAAVNEKLFF TGCGCCAGCAGCCAAGATGCGGCAGTTAATGAAAAACTGTTTTTT TRBJ1-4 TRBV4-3 15 NA NA
CASSPREVGEQFF TGCGCCAGCAGCCCCAGAGAGGTGGGTGAGCAGTTCTTC TRBJ2-1 TRBV5-1 13 NA NA
CASSEGTVGLRQPQHF TGTGCCAGCAGTGAGGGGACAGTAGGATTGAGGCAGCCCCAGCATTTT TRBJ1-5 TRBV6-1 16 TRBD1 NA
CTSSHSSLEAGHNEKLFF TGCACCAGCAGCCACTCGAGTCTTGAGGCCGGACATAATGAAAAACTGTTTTTT TRBJ1-4 TRBV1 18 NA NA